The 7 T cell receptor beta chains reported below all come from one sample, sequenced in a study of OX40 agonist ivuxolimab in advanced cancers. Clones were read by immunoSEQ multiplex PCR, and TCRdb kept only the in-frame ones, dropping some. Among some 40,000 clones listed, about four fifths were seen once. Sample: CD4+ or CD8+ T cells sorted from blood, taken in a trial of the OX40 agonist ivuxolimab. The receptors stem from an adult with an advanced solid tumor such as melanoma, head and neck, liver or kidney cancer.

The chain employs TRBV5-1 and TRBJ2-7; D uncertain. CDR3 length: 13 residues. The V end lost 0 bases, the J end lost 3 bases, and 7 bases lay between the germline ends. Germline V gene data show CDR1 as SGHRS and CDR2 as YFSETQ. The CDR3: CASSLGQYYEQYF. DNA of the CDR3: TGCGCCAGCAGCTTGGGACAATACTACGAGCAGTACTTC.

This clone occurred a few times. This rearrangement joins TRBV28 to TRBJ1-1; D unclear. This CDR3 is 15 amino acids long. Germline assignment: CDR1 MDHEN and CDR2 SYDVKM. Trimming shortened V by 6 bases and J by 3 bases, and 17 bases separated the two germline ends. In DNA, the CDR3 is TGTGCCAGCAGGCCCTTTTTAACCCGCGACACTGAAGCTTTCTTT. Protein product: CASRPFLTRDTEAFF.

The rearrangement uses TRBV10-3 and TRBJ1-2, with TRBD1 as a possible D gene (5 bases). With 2 bases removed from V and 1 base from J, the gap between germline ends came to 11 bases. Germline CDR1 and CDR2: ENHRY and SYGVKD. This CDR3 is built from 15 residues. The CDR3 spells CAISEGQGSNYGYTF. The CDR3 coding sequence is TGTGCCATCAGTGAGGGGCAGGGAAGTAACTATGGCTACACCTTC.

The V and J genes are TRBV5-4 and TRBJ2-5; D ambiguous. The CDR3 totals 14 residues. V dropped 0 bases and J dropped 1 base, with 7 bases sitting between them. Germline assignment: CDR1 SGHNT and CDR2 YYREEE (reference sequence). CDR3 loop: CASSLVTVQETQYF. Written as DNA, the CDR3 is TGTGCCAGCAGCTTGGTGACTGTCCAAGAGACCCAGTACTTC.

J is TRBJ2-2 and V is TRBV9; D gene uncertain. The V end lost 0 bases, the J end lost 7 bases, and 4 bases lay between the germline ends. The CDR3 has 12 residues. CDR1 is SGDLS, CDR2 YYNGEE, per germline. The CDR3 DNA follows: TGTGCCAGCAGCGTAGCGGGCGGGGAGCTGTTTTTT. Protein: CASSVAGGELFF. Full variable domain (remainder filled in from reference TRBV9 and TRBJ2-2): DSGVTQTPKHLITATGQRVTLRCSPRSGDLSVYWYQQSLDQGLQFLIQYYNGEERAKGNILERFSAQQFPDLHSELNLSSLELGDSALYFCASSVAGGELFFGEGSRLTVL.

The chain recombines TRBV5-1 with TRBJ1-3, with 7 bases fitting TRBD1. Germline CDR1 SGHRS, CDR2 YFSETQ. This CDR3 contains 13 residues. Germline trimming cut 5 bases from V and 5 bases from J; bases unmatched to any gene: 4. The CDR3 here is CASRGDSRNTIYF. The CDR3 DNA is TGCGCCAGCAGGGGGGACAGCAGAAACACCATATATTTT.

This clone has just a few counts. The V call is TRBV28, the J call TRBJ1-1; D gene ambiguous. Germline V CDR1 and CDR2: MDHEN, SYDVKM. With 4 bases removed from V and 2 bases from J, the gap between germline ends came to 2 bases. The CDR3 spans 11 residues. CDR3 amino acids: CASSSNTEAFF. In DNA, the CDR3 is TGTGCCAGCAGTTCCAACACTGAAGCTTTCTTT.